The 25 T cell receptor beta chains reported below all come from one sample, sequenced in a study of blood T cell repertoires in COVID-19. Profiling relied on immunoSEQ multiplex PCR, and the TCRdb table lists in-frame clones only, not all of them. The sample has 200,000 or so clones, more than 70% seen once. Specimen: PBMCs or T cells enriched from blood (not recorded which). Every receptor here comes from a woman between 40 and 55 years old with acute COVID-19.

This sequence joins TRBV11-2 and TRBJ2-7, with unresolved D. This CDR3 is built from 11 residues. Trimming took off 5 bases at V and 3 bases at J, with 5 bases between the two ends. The germline CDR1 and CDR2 sequences are SGHAT and FQNNGV. CDR3 amino acids: CASSRLYEQYF. The DNA of the CDR3 is TGTGCCAGCAGCAGACTCTACGAGCAGTACTTC.

A single count supports this clone. Sequence at one end of the junction differs from germline and may be a read error. V and J are TRBV30 and TRBJ1-1; 8 bases agree with TRBD1. Germline CDR1 and CDR2: GTSNPN and SVGIG (reference sequence). The CDR3 consists of 13 residues. The DNA for the CDR3 is TGTGCCTGGATGGAAGGACAGGGAACTGGAGCTTTCTTT. It encodes CAWMEGQGTGAFF.

This clone has just one count. The chain links TRBV6-5 to TRBJ2-3, with D unclear. Trimming pared 2 bases from V and 0 bases from J, leaving 9 bases between. The CDR3 totals 15 residues. Germline CDR1 is MNHEY and CDR2 is SVGAGI. The CDR3 DNA is TGTGCCAGCAGTTACGAGGCGCGCAGCACAGATACGCAGTATTTT. Protein: CASSYEARSTDTQYF.

This clone has just one count. The rearrangement uses TRBV6-2 or TRBV6-3 and TRBJ1-1; the D is unclear. CDR3 size: 14 residues. The germline V gene encodes CDR1 MNHEY and CDR2 SVGEGT. V was clipped by 2 bases and J by 2 bases, with 9 bases between them. This CDR3 is CASSYGRLNTEAFF. CDR3 nucleotide sequence: TGTGCCAGCAGTTACGGCAGACTAAACACTGAAGCTTTCTTT.

V is TRBV28 and J is TRBJ1-1; D remains unclear. The CDR3 is made up of 11 amino acids. In germline, CDR1 is MDHEN, CDR2 SYDVKM. The CDR3 reads CGAALYTEAFF. DNA for the CDR3: TGTGGGGCCGCGTTATACACTGAAGCTTTCTTT.

This chain joins TRBV4-1 and TRBJ2-2; 10 bases are shared with TRBD2. V shed 0 bases and J 0 bases; nucleotides not matched to a gene: 13. The CDR3 spans 21 residues. Germline V gives CDR1 MGHRA, CDR2 YSYEKL. CDR3 region: CASSQDLISGGSFANTGELFF. CDR3 nucleotides: TGCGCCAGCAGCCAAGATCTAATTAGCGGGGGGTCCTTCGCGAACACCGGGGAGCTGTTTTTT.

This chain joins TRBV2 and TRBJ2-2; the match to TRBD1 covers 8 bases. The CDR3 sequence is 14 residues long. Germline trimming cut 2 bases from V and 12 bases from J; bases unmatched to any gene: 8. Germline V gene lookup returns CDR1 SNHLY and CDR2 FYNNEI. In DNA form, the CDR3 reads TGTGCCAGCAGTGAAAGGTTCAGGGGGCAAAAGCTGTTTTTT. Translated, it gives CASSERFRGQKLFF.

This sequence joins TRBV28 and TRBJ1-2; 7 bases fit TRBD1. V lost 6 bases, J lost 5 bases, and 3 bases stayed unmatched. This CDR3 has 12 amino acids. Looked up from germline, CDR1 is MDHEN and CDR2 is SYDVKM. The CDR3 DNA reads as TGTGCCAGCAGGCCAGGGGGGTATGGCTACACCTTC. Protein: CASRPGGYGYTF.

The chain employs TRBV2 and TRBJ1-1; TRBD1 aligns across 10 bases. V shed 2 bases, J shed 2 bases, and the junction held 2 bases outside the gene matches. The length of the CDR3 is 15 residues. Looked up from germline, CDR1 is SNHLY and CDR2 is FYNNEI. Here the CDR3 DNA reads TGTGCCAGCAGTGAATGGGACAGGGGAAACACTGAAGCTTTCTTT. Translating it yields CASSEWDRGNTEAFF.

CDR3 amino acids: CASGTSGGGANVLTF. The CDR3 DNA follows: TGTGCCAGCGGGACTAGCGGGGGTGGGGCCAACGTCCTGACTTTC. This sequence joins TRBV6-5 and TRBJ2-6; 14 bases match TRBD2. V was pared by 8 bases and J by 3 bases, with 0 bases of the junction left unmatched. The germline CDR1 and CDR2 sequences are MNHEY and SVGAGI. CDR3 length equals 15 residues.

This chain links TRBV2 with TRBJ2-5; D is possibly TRBD2 (6 bases). Germline loops: CDR1 SNHLY, CDR2 FYNNEI. The CDR3 is 15 amino acids. Trimming pared 0 bases from V and 2 bases from J, leaving 10 bases between. This CDR3 is CASSEAGLRQETQYF. The DNA of the CDR3 is TGTGCCAGCAGTGAAGCGGGACTCCGTCAAGAGACCCAGTACTTC.

V gene TRBV7-9 combines with J gene TRBJ2-7; D gene uncertain. This CDR3 is 12 amino acids long. Germline V gene sequence: CDR1 SEHNR, CDR2 FQNEAQ (reference sequence). V was shortened by 8 bases and J by 1 base, with 9 bases between the two germline ends. CDR3 sequence (DNA): TGTGCCAGCGGCGACGGGTCCTACGAGCAGTACTTC. This sequence encodes CASGDGSYEQYF.

The CDR3 region has the DNA TGTGCCAGCACCTCTTGGGGACAGGGGAAAGATACGCAGTATTTT. Its translation is CASTSWGQGKDTQYF. The rearrangement joins TRBV27 to TRBJ2-3; 10 nucleotides align to TRBD1. The V gene end was trimmed by 7 bases and the J gene end by 5 bases; junction bases not matched to a gene: 9. From germline, CDR1 is MNHEY and CDR2 SMNVEV (reference sequence). The CDR3 extends over 15 amino acids.

The rearrangement joins TRBV19 to TRBJ1-2, with 8 bases identical to TRBD1. Germline CDR1 and CDR2: LNHDA and SQIVND (reference sequence). The CDR3 runs to 15 residues. V was clipped by 5 bases and J by 8 bases; unmatched bases: 13. The CDR3 loop reads CASSHRDRTFGGYTF. The CDR3, as DNA: TGTGCCAGTAGTCACCGGGACAGGACCTTCGGCGGCTACACCTTC.

The V and J genes are TRBV30 and TRBJ1-1, with no clear D. V shed 0 bases and J shed 6 bases, with 17 bases lying between them. The CDR3 extends over 15 amino acids. In germline, CDR1 is GTSNPN, CDR2 SVGIG (reference sequence). Here the CDR3 reads CAWSVARFLDSEAFF. Here the CDR3 DNA reads TGTGCCTGGAGTGTAGCGCGATTTTTGGACTCTGAAGCTTTCTTT.

This rearrangement joins TRBV27 to TRBJ1-2, with TRBD1 identical over 9 bases. CDR1 MNHEY and CDR2 SMNVEV come from the germline V gene (reference sequence). The CDR3 sequence is 18 residues long. The trim removed 4 bases at V and 2 bases at J, leaving 14 bases unmatched. In DNA, the CDR3 is TGTGCCAGCAGTTCGCGCCGGGACAGGGCGTCCTCGAACTATGGCTACACCTTC. Amino acids: CASSSRRDRASSNYGYTF.

This chain joins TRBV13 and TRBJ2-7; 10 bases are a match to TRBD1. CDR1 and CDR2 from the germline V gene are PRHDT and FYEKMQ (reference sequence). The ends lost 4 bases at V and 3 bases at J; junction bases unmatched: 3. CDR3 length: 14 amino acids. The CDR3 sequence: CASSSGTGDYEQYF. DNA for the CDR3: TGTGCCAGCAGCTCCGGGACAGGGGACTACGAGCAGTACTTC.

This chain joins TRBV5-6 and TRBJ1-1, with D maybe TRBD1 (5 bases). Germline V gene lookup returns CDR1 SGHDT and CDR2 YYEEEE. The CDR3 is made up of 16 amino acids. V was trimmed by 2 bases and J by 0 bases, leaving 14 bases between them. The CDR3 protein is CASSFRGVGMNTEAFF. In DNA form, the CDR3 reads TGTGCCAGCAGCTTCCGGGGGGTGGGCATGAACACTGAAGCTTTCTTT.

The rearrangement joins TRBV27 to TRBJ2-1; 9 bases line up with TRBD1. Germline assignment: CDR1 MNHEY and CDR2 SMNVEV (reference sequence). CDR3 size: 16 residues. Trimming at V came to 4 bases and at J to 11 bases, leaving 15 bases not matched to a gene. The CDR3 is CASSSYSGTGPDKQFF. Here the CDR3 DNA reads TGTGCCAGCAGTTCTTACTCCGGGACAGGGCCAGATAAGCAGTTCTTC.

The J gene is TRBJ2-7, the V gene TRBV30; 7 nucleotides agree with TRBD1. Per germline, CDR1 GTSNPN and CDR2 SVGIG (reference sequence). CDR3 length equals 14 residues. Losses at the gene ends were 5 bases for V and 5 bases for J; bases not matched to a gene: 12. The CDR3 loop reads CAWLRGTATDEQYF. The CDR3 DNA is TGTGCCTGGTTAAGAGGGACAGCCACCGACGAGCAGTACTTC.

V and J are TRBV30 and TRBJ1-4; D is undetermined. V lost 4 bases to trimming and J lost 7 bases, with 19 bases between them. Germline lookup yields CDR1 GTSNPN and CDR2 SVGIG (reference sequence). The CDR3 sequence is 15 residues long. This chain's CDR3 is CAWKNPGISGEKLFF. CDR3 sequence (DNA): TGTGCCTGGAAAAATCCGGGGATCTCAGGTGAAAAACTGTTTTTT.

This clone appeared a few times. The gene calls are TRBV7-2 and TRBJ2-5; possible D gene TRBD1, 5 bases. Germline V gene sequence: CDR1 SGHTA, CDR2 FQGNSA. Trimming shortened V by 1 base and J by 1 base, and 10 bases separated the two germline ends. This CDR3 comprises 15 residues. CDR3 protein: CASSLDSGPQETQYF. CDR3 in DNA: TGTGCCAGCAGCTTAGATTCAGGGCCCCAAGAGACCCAGTACTTC. Full variable domain (outside the CDR3, taken from reference TRBV7-2 and TRBJ2-5): GAGVSQSPSNKVTEKGKDVELRCDPISGHTALYWYRQSLGQGLEFLIYFQGNSAPDKSGLPSDRFSAERTGGSVSTLTIQRTQQEDSAVYLCASSLDSGPQETQYFGPGTRLLVL.

The chain couples TRBV6-2 or TRBV6-3 to TRBJ2-1, with 8 positions matching TRBD2. CDR1 MNHEY and CDR2 SVGEGT come from the germline V gene. Germline trimming cut 2 bases from V and 5 bases from J; bases unmatched to any gene: 5. The CDR3 length is 15 residues. The CDR3 reads CASSYRGLVHNEQFF. The CDR3, as DNA: TGTGCCAGCAGTTACAGGGGACTAGTGCACAATGAGCAGTTCTTC.

The V and J genes are TRBV28 and TRBJ1-2, with TRBD1 matching 10 bases. Germline trimming cut 5 bases from V and 4 bases from J; bases unmatched to any gene: 7. The germline gives CDR1 MDHEN, CDR2 SYDVKM. This CDR3 has 15 amino acids. In DNA form, the CDR3 reads TGTGCCAGCAGTCAGACAGGGGGCCTTTCCTATGGCTACACCTTC. It translates to CASSQTGGLSYGYTF.

The V gene is TRBV7-2, the J gene TRBJ2-7; tentatively, D is TRBD2 (5 bases). The germline CDR1 and CDR2 sequences are SGHTA and FQGNSA. V shed 3 bases and J shed 2 bases, with 17 bases lying between them. The CDR3 is 16 amino acids. The DNA for the CDR3 is TGTGCCAGCAGCTTCGATGGGTGGAGGCCCCCCTACGAGCAGTACTTC. Translated: CASSFDGWRPPYEQYF.